This T cell receptor beta chain derives from a study of CD8 T cells in Susac syndrome. Germline V gene sequence: CDR1 DFQATT, CDR2 SNEGSKA (reference sequence). V shed 3 bases and J shed 3 bases, with 13 bases lying between them. The CDR3 loop spans 14 amino acids. Random hexamers served to reverse transcribe roughly 0.5 to 1 ug RNA. TCRdb passed the immunoSEQ multiplex PCR reads through MiXCR, listing each CDR3 protein once. The data show 150,000 to 250,000 distinct CDR3 sequences, 90% to 95% seen once. The sequence derives from a human donor with multiple sclerosis. This chain connects TRBV20-1 to TRBJ2-3; tentatively, D is TRBD1 or TRBD2 (5 bases each). The sequenced sample consisted of CD4+ T cells from PBMCs. CDR3 in amino acids: CSASPGAGTDTQYF. The DNA for the CDR3 is TGCAGTGCTAGTCCCGGGGCCGGGACAGATACGCAGTATTTT.